The 15 T cell receptor beta chains in this list originate from one sample, sequenced in a study of blood T cell repertoires in COVID-19. TCRdb's table, derived via immunoSEQ multiplex PCR, lists solely in-frame clones and lacks some. The sample gives around 140,000 clones, roughly 89% of which show up once; around 1.6% is in the top ten. Sequenced sample: peripheral blood. The receptor set was obtained from a human donor in a cohort sampled during active COVID-19.

J is TRBJ2-1 and V is TRBV9; 12 nucleotides align to TRBD2. Trimming at V came to 1 base and at J to 7 bases, leaving 6 bases not matched to a gene. The germline V gene has CDR1 SGDLS and CDR2 YYNGEE. This CDR3 is 16 amino acids long. CDR3 region: CASSVLPSGGANEQFF. The CDR3 coding sequence is TGTGCCAGCAGCGTATTACCTAGCGGGGGGGCTAATGAGCAGTTCTTC.

This clone was seen only a few times. The chain uses TRBV10-1 and TRBJ2-7, with 10 bases matching TRBD1. With V trimmed by 8 bases and J by 6 bases, 13 bases remained unmatched. CDR3 size: 15 residues. Germline CDR1 is WNHNN and CDR2 is SYGVQD (reference sequence). CDR3: CASGPGGTGVGEQYF. Here the CDR3 DNA reads TGCGCCAGCGGACCGGGGGGGACAGGGGTTGGCGAGCAGTACTTC.

V gene TRBV4-3 combines with J gene TRBJ1-5; D remains ambiguous. Germline-derived CDR1 and CDR2 are LGHNA and YSLEER. The CDR3 loop spans 13 amino acids. Between the trimmed V and J ends, which lost 0 bases and 7 bases, there was a span of 7 bases. CDR3 amino acids: CASSQEGRQPQHF. For the CDR3, the DNA is TGCGCCAGCAGCCAAGAGGGGAGACAGCCCCAGCATTTT.

The DNA for the CDR3 is TGTGCCAGCAGCTTAACGGTCGTTGAAGCTTTCTTT. It encodes CASSLTVVEAFF. V and J are TRBV7-9 and TRBJ1-1; D gene unclear. This CDR3 spans 12 amino acids. CDR1 and CDR2 (germline): SEHNR, FQNEAQ (reference sequence). The germline V and J ends were trimmed by 2 bases and 7 bases, with 8 bases remaining between them.

The rearrangement joins TRBV21-1 to TRBJ1-3; TRBD1 is the table's D call and was not checked against the DNA. TRBV21-1 is deemed a pseudogene. The CDR3 has 17 residues. CDR3 coding DNA: TGTGCCCGTTTTCTCCTCAGACAGCTAAACGTTGGAAACACCATATATTTT. Translated, it gives CARFLLRQLNVGNTIYF.

This chain uses TRBV5-1 with TRBJ2-3; 8 nucleotides line up with TRBD1. J was trimmed by 0 bases and V by 4 bases; bases with no gene match: 7. The germline V gene has CDR1 SGHRS and CDR2 YFSETQ. This CDR3 contains 16 residues. The CDR3 DNA sequence: TGCGCCAGCAGCCAAAAGACAGGGGAAAGCACAGATACGCAGTATTTT. This codes for CASSQKTGESTDTQYF.

The chain joins TRBV27 to TRBJ2-3; tentative D call: TRBD2 (5 bases). The CDR3 length is 16 residues. CDR1 and CDR2 from the germline V gene are MNHEY and SMNVEV (reference sequence). The ends were cut back, 4 bases at V and 1 base at J, with 15 bases in the middle. The CDR3, as DNA: TGTGCCAGCAGTTGGTTACGGGGTTTTGGCACAGATACGCAGTATTTT. It codes for CASSWLRGFGTDTQYF.

This clone occurred once. DNA of the CDR3: TGTGCCAGCAGTGAATATGCGGGACTCAGGGGGGAGACCCAGTACTTC. This gives the protein CASSEYAGLRGETQYF. The chain uses TRBV25-1 and TRBJ2-5, with a weak D call TRBD1 (7 bases). Germline V gene data show CDR1 as MGHDK and CDR2 as SYGVNS. The CDR3 covers 16 residues. Trimming removed 0 bases from V and 5 bases from J, with 16 bases in between. The whole variable domain, remainder taken from reference TRBV25-1 and TRBJ2-5, is EADIYQTPRYLVIGTGKKITLECSQTMGHDKMYWYQQDPGMELHLIHYSYGVNSTEKGDLSSESTVSRIRTEHFPLTLESARPSHTSQYLCASSEYAGLRGETQYFGPGTRLLVL.

The J gene is TRBJ2-1, the V gene TRBV18, with 11 positions matching TRBD2. V trimming: 0 bases; J trimming: 4 bases; junction bases outside the gene matches: 11. Germline CDR1 reads KGHSH; CDR2 reads LQKENI. This CDR3 region has 19 residues. The CDR3 bases are TGTGCCAGCTCACCACCGACGACTACGCTAGCGGGGGGATACAATGAGCAGTTCTTC. It encodes CASSPPTTTLAGGYNEQFF. Full variable domain (outside the CDR3, taken from reference TRBV18 and TRBJ2-1): NAGVMQNPRHLVRRRGQEARLRCSPMKGHSHVYWYRQLPEEGLKFMVYLQKENIIDESGMPKERFSAEFPKEGPSILRIQQVVRGDSAAYFCASSPPTTTLAGGYNEQFFGPGTRLTVL.

V is TRBV2 and J is TRBJ1-1, with 9 bases aligning to TRBD1. The CDR3 runs 15 residues. CDR1 and CDR2 (germline): SNHLY, FYNNEI. Trimming at V came to 6 bases and at J to 0 bases, leaving 5 bases not matched to a gene. In DNA, the CDR3 is TGTGCCAGCAGGGGACAGGGAGGCATGAACACTGAAGCTTTCTTT. Protein: CASRGQGGMNTEAFF.

The genes are TRBV6-4 and TRBJ2-3; 8 bases match TRBD1. This CDR3 is built from 16 residues. Germline CDR1 reads MRHNA; CDR2 reads SNTAGT. J was trimmed by 1 base and V by 2 bases; bases with no gene match: 5. CDR3 DNA sequence: TGTGCCAGCAGTGACGGGGGCAGGGGGCGCACAGATACGCAGTATTTT. It is translated as CASSDGGRGRTDTQYF.

The V gene is TRBV6-2 or TRBV6-3, the J gene TRBJ1-5, with D possibly being TRBD1 (6 bases). CDR1 and CDR2 from the germline V gene are MNHEY and SVGEGT. The V and J ends lost 3 bases and 2 bases respectively, with 14 bases between them. The CDR3 is 16 amino acids. The CDR3 here is CASSYWGGRGNQPQHF. The CDR3 bases are TGTGCCAGCAGTTATTGGGGGGGGCGAGGCAATCAGCCCCAGCATTTT.

The rearrangement links TRBV11-3 to TRBJ2-7; 7 positions agree with TRBD2. V lost 7 bases and J lost 2; bases outside the gene matches: 8. The CDR3 length is 14 residues. The germline V gene encodes CDR1 SGHNT and CDR2 YENEEA. The CDR3 coding sequence is TGTGCCAGCAAACGAGCGGGGCGACCCTACGAGCAGTACTTC. Protein: CASKRAGRPYEQYF.

The chain is built from TRBV11-2 and TRBJ1-3; D call uncertain. CDR3 length: 15 residues. Trimming removed 5 bases from V and 4 bases from J, with 15 bases in between. Germline CDR1 SGHAT, CDR2 FQNNGV. This CDR3 reads CASSLLSRAGNTIYF. The DNA for the CDR3 is TGTGCCAGCAGCCTTCTTTCGAGGGCAGGAAACACCATATATTTT.

The table lists this clone with a count of one. The same CDR3 also results from other DNA sequences found in this sample. This rearrangement joins TRBV29-1 to TRBJ2-3; 7 bases are a match to TRBD1. The CDR3 runs 12 residues. V dropped 0 bases and J dropped 6; count of bases not matched to a gene: 0. The V gene's germline CDR1 is SQVTM and CDR2 ANQGSEA. The CDR3 region has the DNA TGCAGCGTTGAAGACAGGGGGGATACGCAGTATTTT. As protein: CSVEDRGDTQYF.